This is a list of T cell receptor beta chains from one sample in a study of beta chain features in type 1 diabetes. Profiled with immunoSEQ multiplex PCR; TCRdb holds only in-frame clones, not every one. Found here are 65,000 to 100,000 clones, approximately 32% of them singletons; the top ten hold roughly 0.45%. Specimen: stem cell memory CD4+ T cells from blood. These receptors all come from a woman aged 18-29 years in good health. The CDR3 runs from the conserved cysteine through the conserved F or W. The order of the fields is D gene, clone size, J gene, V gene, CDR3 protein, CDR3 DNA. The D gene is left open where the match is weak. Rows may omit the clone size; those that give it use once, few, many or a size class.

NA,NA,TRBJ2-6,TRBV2,CASRVGTRGAGANVLTF,TGTGCCAGCAGGGTCGGGACCAGGGGAGCTGGGGCCAACGTCCTGACTTTC
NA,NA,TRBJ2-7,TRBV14,CASSLRSGSYEQYF,TGTGCCAGCAGCCTACGCAGCGGATCCTACGAGCAGTACTTC
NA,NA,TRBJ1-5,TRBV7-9,CASSLEGGGNQPQHF,TGTGCCAGCAGCTTAGAGGGAGGAGGCAATCAGCCCCAGCATTTT
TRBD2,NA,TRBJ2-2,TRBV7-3,CASSSQRGGELFF,TGTGCCAGCAGCTCCCAGCGGGGAGGGGAGCTGTTTTTT
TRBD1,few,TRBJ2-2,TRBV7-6,CASSSQGQATGELFF,TGTGCCAGCAGCTCCCAGGGACAGGCGACCGGGGAGCTGTTTTTT
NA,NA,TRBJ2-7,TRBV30,CAWSVTYEQYF,TGTGCCTGGAGTGTCACCTACGAGCAGTACTTC
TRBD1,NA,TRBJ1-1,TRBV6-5,CASSKPQGTEAFF,TGTGCCAGCAGTAAGCCACAGGGGACTGAAGCTTTCTTT
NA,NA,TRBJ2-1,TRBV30,CAWSGGGGYNEQFF,TGTGCCTGGAGTGGCGGGGGCGGCTACAATGAGCAGTTCTTC
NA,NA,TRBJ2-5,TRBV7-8,CASSKSRQEQETQYF,TGTGCCAGCAGTAAGTCCAGACAGGAACAAGAGACCCAGTACTTC
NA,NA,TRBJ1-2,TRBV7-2,CASSLELIYGYTF,TGTGCCAGCAGCTTAGAGCTAATCTATGGCTACACCTTC
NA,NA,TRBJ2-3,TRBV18,CASSPAILRDTQYF,TGTGCCAGCTCACCAGCTATTCTGCGAGATACGCAGTATTTT
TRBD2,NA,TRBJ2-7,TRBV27,CASSLLAGGAYEQYF,TGTGCCAGCAGTCTCCTAGCGGGAGGTGCCTACGAGCAGTACTTC
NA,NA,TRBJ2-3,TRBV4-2,CASSQDSRVVRADTQYF,TGTGCCAGCAGCCAAGATTCCAGGGTAGTACGGGCAGATACGCAGTATTTT
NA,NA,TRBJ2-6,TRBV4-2,CASSQDWDTYSGANVLTF,TGTGCCAGCAGCCAAGATTGGGACACCTACTCTGGGGCCAACGTCCTGACTTTC
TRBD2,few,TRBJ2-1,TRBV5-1,CASSLPSGGFSYNEQFF,TGCGCCAGCAGCTTGCCTAGCGGCGGATTCTCCTACAATGAGCAGTTCTTC
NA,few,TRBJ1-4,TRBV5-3,CAGLSVSRTNEKLFF,TGTGCCGGACTGAGCGTGAGCCGAACTAATGAAAAACTGTTTTTT
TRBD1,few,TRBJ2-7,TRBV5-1,CASRTGGSYEQYF,TGCGCCAGTCGGACAGGAGGATCCTACGAGCAGTACTTC
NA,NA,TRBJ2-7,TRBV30,CAWTSQWGYEQYF,TGTGCCTGGACTTCTCAATGGGGCTACGAGCAGTACTTC
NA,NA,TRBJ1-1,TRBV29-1,CSRNGQLNTEAFF,TGCAGCAGAAACGGACAGTTGAACACTGAAGCTTTCTTT
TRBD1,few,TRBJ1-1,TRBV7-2,CASSLGTANTEAFF,TGTGCCAGCAGCCTGGGGACAGCGAACACTGAAGCTTTCTTT
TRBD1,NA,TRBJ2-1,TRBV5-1,CASSWTGGPYNEQFF,TGCGCCAGCAGCTGGACAGGGGGCCCCTACAATGAGCAGTTCTTC
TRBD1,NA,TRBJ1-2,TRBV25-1,CASSDLGTGAYTF,TGTGCCAGCAGTGACCTCGGGACAGGGGCCTACACCTTC
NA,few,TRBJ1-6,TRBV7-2,CASSLEGWGSPLHF,TGTGCCAGCAGCTTAGAGGGCTGGGGCTCACCCCTCCACTTT
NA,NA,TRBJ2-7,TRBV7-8,CASSLRGSYEQYF,TGTGCCAGCAGCCTCAGGGGATCCTACGAGCAGTACTTC
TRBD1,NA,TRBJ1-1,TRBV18,CASSPAGGTEAFF,TGTGCCAGCTCACCCGCAGGGGGAACTGAAGCTTTCTTT
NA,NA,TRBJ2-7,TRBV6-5,CASSYSRQAGSYEQYF,TGTGCCAGCAGTTACTCGAGGCAGGCGGGATCCTACGAGCAGTACTTC
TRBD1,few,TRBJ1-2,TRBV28,CASSASGTENYGYTF,TGTGCCAGCAGTGCCTCCGGGACAGAAAACTATGGCTACACCTTC
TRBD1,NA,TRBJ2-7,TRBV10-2,CASRLSGTGAGEQYF,TGCGCCAGCAGGCTCTCCGGGACAGGGGCAGGCGAGCAGTACTTC
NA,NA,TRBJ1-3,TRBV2,CASLGHPNTIYF,TGTGCCAGCCTGGGACACCCTAACACCATATATTTT
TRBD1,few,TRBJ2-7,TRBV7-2,CASSSNQGAVSYEQYF,TGTGCCAGCAGCTCCAACCAGGGGGCTGTCTCGTACGAGCAGTACTTC
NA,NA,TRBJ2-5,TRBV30,CAWSVKGGGLQETQYF,TGTGCCTGGAGTGTAAAGGGGGGGGGCCTACAAGAGACCCAGTACTTC
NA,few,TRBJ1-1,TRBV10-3,CAISEWQNTEAFF,TGTGCCATCAGTGAGTGGCAGAACACTGAAGCTTTCTTT
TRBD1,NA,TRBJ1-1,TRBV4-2,CASSQVDRATEAFF,TGTGCCAGCAGCCAGGTCGACAGGGCCACTGAAGCTTTCTTT
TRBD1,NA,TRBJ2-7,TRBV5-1,CASSLDHRGPLSYEQYF,TGCGCCAGCAGCTTGGATCACAGGGGGCCCTTATCCTACGAGCAGTACTTC
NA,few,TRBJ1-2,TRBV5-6,CASTKDTYGYTF,TGTGCCAGCACCAAAGACACCTATGGCTACACCTTC
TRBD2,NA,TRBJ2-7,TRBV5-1,CASSLSLAGSSYEQYF,TGCGCCAGCAGCCTCTCCTTAGCGGGGTCCTCCTACGAGCAGTACTTC
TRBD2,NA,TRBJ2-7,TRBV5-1,CASSLTGRAGNEQYF,TGCGCCAGCAGCTTGACCGGGAGGGCCGGGAACGAGCAGTACTTC
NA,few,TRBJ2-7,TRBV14,CASSQDLAGRQYF,TGTGCCAGCAGCCAAGATCTCGCGGGTAGACAGTACTTC
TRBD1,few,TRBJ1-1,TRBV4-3,CASSDRGNTEAFF,TGCGCCAGCAGCGACAGGGGGAACACTGAAGCTTTCTTT
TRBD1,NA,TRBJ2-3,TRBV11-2,CASSSRGQGATDTQYF,TGTGCCAGCAGCTCCAGGGGGCAGGGGGCCACAGATACGCAGTATTTT
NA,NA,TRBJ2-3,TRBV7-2,CASSVRGALFTDTQYF,TGTGCCAGCAGCGTACGGGGGGCCCTTTTTACAGATACGCAGTATTTT
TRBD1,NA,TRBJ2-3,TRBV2,CASNLDRGGASGTQYF,TGTGCCAGCAATCTCGACAGGGGCGGCGCGTCTGGTACGCAGTATTTT
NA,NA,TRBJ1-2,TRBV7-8,CASSLALWRLDGYTF,TGTGCCAGCAGCTTAGCGCTTTGGAGGCTTGATGGCTACACCTTC
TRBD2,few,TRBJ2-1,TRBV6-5,CASRSSGNNEQFF,TGTGCCAGCAGAAGTAGCGGGAACAATGAGCAGTTCTTC
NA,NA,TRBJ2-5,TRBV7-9,CASSLALVQETQYF,TGTGCCAGCAGCTTAGCACTAGTGCAAGAGACCCAGTACTTC
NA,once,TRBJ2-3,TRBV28,CASSTPGAATDTQYF,TGTGCCAGCAGTACCCCAGGGGCTGCAACAGATACGCAGTATTTT
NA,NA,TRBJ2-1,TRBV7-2,CASSPGGYFDNEQFF,TGTGCCAGCAGCCCCGGGGGTTATTTCGACAATGAGCAGTTCTTC
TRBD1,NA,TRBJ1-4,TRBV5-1,CASSSYDRGNEKLFF,TGCGCCAGCAGCTCCTATGACAGGGGTAATGAAAAACTGTTTTTT
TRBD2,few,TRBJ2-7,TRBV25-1,CASSEFAGGPYYEQYF,TGTGCCAGCAGTGAATTCGCGGGGGGCCCTTACTACGAGCAGTACTTC
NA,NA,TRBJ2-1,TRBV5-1,CASSLAPSYNEQFF,TGCGCCAGCAGCCTAGCGCCTTCCTACAATGAGCAGTTCTTC
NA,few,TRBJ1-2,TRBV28,CASLGRDTYGYTF,TGTGCCAGCCTCGGTCGCGACACGTATGGCTACACCTTC
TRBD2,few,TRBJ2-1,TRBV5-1,CASSTTSPAYNEQFF,TGCGCCAGCAGCACGACTAGCCCGGCCTACAATGAGCAGTTCTTC
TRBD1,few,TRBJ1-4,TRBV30,CAWMGQGVGKLFF,TGTGCCTGGATGGGACAGGGGGTTGGAAAACTGTTTTTT
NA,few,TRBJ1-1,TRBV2,CASSDRTVSPEAFF,TGTGCCAGCAGTGATCGGACAGTATCACCTGAAGCTTTCTTT
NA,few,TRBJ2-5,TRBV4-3,CASSQAGDGQETQYF,TGCGCCAGCAGCCAAGCGGGGGACGGACAAGAGACCCAGTACTTC